A selection of T cell receptor beta chains follows, all from one sample in a study of neurological immune-mediated disorders. TCRdb re-called the 5' RACE reads with MiXCR, one entry per CDR3 protein. The sample has about 90,000 distinct CDR3 sequences; roughly 13% are singletons. Source material: PBMCs. These receptors came from a female donor with HTLV-1-associated myelopathy (HAM/TSP). Each CDR3 is given with its conserved first and last residue. D genes are given only for firm matches. Some rows have no size entry. The others give once, few or many, or a class for an expanded clone.

v_gene	d_gene	abundance	j_gene	CDR3nt	CDR3aa
TRBV12-3/TRBV12-4	.	many	TRBJ2-5	TGTGCCAGCAGAAACAGGGTCGGAGAGACCCAGTACTTC	CASRNRVGETQYF
TRBV7-9	.	few	TRBJ2-1	TGTGCCAGCAGCTTAGTGCTTGGGGGTTTGGATGAGCAGTTCTTC	CASSLVLGGLDEQFF
TRBV6-5	.	medium-sized	TRBJ1-2	TGTGCCAGCAGGGTCGGACAGTACTATGGCTACACCTTC	CASRVGQYYGYTF
TRBV29-1	.	.	TRBJ1-5	TGCAGCGTTAGCGGGGGTAGAGGCCGCAATAAGCCCCAGCATTTT	CSVSGGRGRNKPQHF
TRBV4-1	.	many	TRBJ2-2	TGCGCCAGCAGCCAAGATCTGACAAGCTACACCGGGGAGCTGTTTTTT	CASSQDLTSYTGELFF
TRBV7-2	.	many	TRBJ2-1	TGTGCCAGCAGCTTAGGGACTCCCAATGAGCAGTTCTTC	CASSLGTPNEQFF
TRBV5-6	.	many	TRBJ1-2	TGTGCCAGCAGACCGGGCTTCGCGCAGGGTGAAGACTATGGCTACACCTTC	CASRPGFAQGEDYGYTF
TRBV5-6	TRBD2	many	TRBJ2-4	TGTGCCAGCAGCCCCACTAGCGGGGGGATTCAGTACTTC	CASSPTSGGIQYF
TRBV20-1	.	many	TRBJ1-1	TGCAGTGCTAGAGACCGCAGCAGACCGAACACTGAAGCTTTCTTT	CSARDRSRPNTEAFF
TRBV7-2	TRBD2	many	TRBJ2-5	TGTGCCAGCAGCTGGCGAGCGGGGGGGCAAGAGACCCAGTACTTC	CASSWRAGGQETQYF
TRBV7-2	.	many	TRBJ1-1	TGTGCCAGCAGCGCACGGGTCGTGGGGATAGGGACTGAAGCTTTCTTT	CASSARVVGIGTEAFF
TRBV5-1	.	many	TRBJ2-1	TGCGCCAGCAGCTTGACCTCTAGCTCCTACAATGAGCAGTTCTTC	CASSLTSSSYNEQFF
TRBV5-6	.	few	TRBJ2-7	TGTGCCAGCAGCTCCCCAATGGGGTACGAGCAGTACTTC	CASSSPMGYEQYF
TRBV4-2	TRBD1	.	TRBJ2-3	TGTGCCAGCAGCCAAGATATCAGGGGGCGAAGGCCAGATACGCAGTATTTT	CASSQDIRGRRPDTQYF
TRBV5-1	TRBD2	many	TRBJ2-1	TGCGCCAGCAGCCTGGATCCGGGGGGGCTAAATGAGCAGTTCTTC	CASSLDPGGLNEQFF
TRBV20-1	.	many	TRBJ2-5	TGCAGTGCTAGAGATCGTAAGGGTAGCGAGACCCAGTACTTC	CSARDRKGSETQYF
TRBV5-1	.	many	TRBJ2-3	TGCGCCAGCAGCTACGGGCTCGGCAAAGATACGCAGTATTTT	CASSYGLGKDTQYF
TRBV9	TRBD1	many	TRBJ1-6	TGTGCCAGCAGCCCCCCTTGGATAGGGACAGGCGCGTATAATTCACCCCTCCACTTT	CASSPPWIGTGAYNSPLHF
TRBV7-2	.	many	TRBJ2-1	TGTGCCAGCAGCTTAATTGGGGGGAGCTCCTACAATGAGCAGTTCTTC	CASSLIGGSSYNEQFF
TRBV5-1	.	many	TRBJ2-7	TGCGCCAGCAGCTTGTTTTCCTGGGAGCAGTACTTC	CASSLFSWEQYF
TRBV29-1	.	many	TRBJ2-7	TGCAGCGTTGCCCTCGACGGATACGAGCAGTACTTC	CSVALDGYEQYF
TRBV11-2	.	many	TRBJ2-3	TGTGCCAGCAGCTTAGCCGGTAGGACTGGAAAAGATACGCAGTATTTT	CASSLAGRTGKDTQYF
TRBV7-8	.	many	TRBJ1-5	TGTGCCAGCAGCTTAGAGGTTAGGCCTTACGATCAGCCCCAGCATTTT	CASSLEVRPYDQPQHF
TRBV9	TRBD2	many	TRBJ2-3	TGTGCCAGCAGCGTAGGTCTAGCGGGGGGGCCAGATACGCAGTATTTT	CASSVGLAGGPDTQYF
TRBV28	TRBD1	.	TRBJ1-4	TGTGTCAGCAGTCGACAGGGTTACAATGAAAAACTGTTTTTT	CVSSRQGYNEKLFF
TRBV5-5	.	many	TRBJ2-2	TGTGCCAGCAGCTTCATGGTCCGGGCTTCCGGGGAGCTGTTTTTT	CASSFMVRASGELFF
TRBV7-9	.	many	TRBJ2-4	TGTGCCAGCAGTAGCGCCGGACCCACGAACATATTTGCCAAAAACATTCAGTACTTC	CASSSAGPTNIFAKNIQYF
TRBV5-5	.	.	TRBJ1-1	TGTGTCAGCAGCTTAGCGGGATTGGGAGGGACTGAAGATTTCTTT	CVSSLAGLGGTEDFF
TRBV7-9	.	many	TRBJ2-1	TGTGCCAGCAGCTTAACAGGGATAGATGAGCAGTTCTTC	CASSLTGIDEQFF